Described below is a single T cell receptor (beta chain) sequence and its context. This record comes from a study of blood T cell repertoires in COVID-19. Study summary: The samples span acute and convalescent COVID-19 from the United States, Italy and Spain. The cDNA or gDNA used as material had been derived from T cells, B-cell-depleted T cells, or PBMCs.

The ends lost 6 bases at V and 4 bases at J; junction bases unmatched: 13. Germline V lookup: CDR1 WNHNN, CDR2 SYGVQD (reference sequence). The CDR3 contains 16 residues. Methods used by the authors: The authors estimated nucleated cell counts from reference gene primer amplification. The assay was immunoSEQ multiplex PCR, and TCRdb's table has in-frame clones only and misses some. Clone size and the V and J calls come from that table; the DNA yielded D and trimming. This sample has 350,000 to 400,000 clones; 70% to 90% occur once, and the top ten carry 2.5% to 3.5%. This sequence joins TRBV10-1 and TRBJ2-5, with 8 bases identical to TRBD1. The sequence came from a woman aged 25 to 39 with COVID-19, enrolled during active disease. The sample comprised peripheral blood. CDR3 coding DNA: TGCGCCAGCAGCGCCCATCGACAGGGGAGTCGAGAGACCCAGTACTTC. Its translation: CASSAHRQGSRETQYF.